Sequencing of this T cell receptor beta chain was carried out in a study of blood T cells in healthy people across ages. Study-level findings and limits: Unknown donor CMV status possibly confounded expanded clonotype changes. The fall in TCR beta diversity per million T cells was roughly linear with age. Long-lived donors had more naive CD4+ cells and higher diversity than aged donors.

This CDR3 contains 15 residues. Combining a sample-barcoded 5' primer with a J-beta primer mix, a second PCR ran for about 6 to 11 cycles. A single record per CDR3 protein comes from TCRdb applying MiXCR to the 5' RACE reads. The sample has 730,000 or so distinct CDR3 sequences, roughly 45% seen once. On this clonotype: Its antigen is currently unknown.

The sequenced material came from blood. V is TRBV21-1 and J is TRBJ1-2. TRBV21-1 is deemed a pseudogene. This TCR was recovered from a woman aged 55-70 years in good health. In nucleotides, the CDR3 is TGTGCCAGCAGCAAACAGATCGTGGCACCTTATGGCTACACCTTC. Protein product: CASSKQIVAPYGYTF.